This T cell receptor (beta chain) was recovered during a study of CD8+ T cells in alopecia areata. V shed 2 bases and J shed 5 bases, with 7 bases lying between them. The length of the CDR3 is 12 residues. Germline CDR1 GTSNPN, CDR2 SVGIG (reference sequence). This clone was picked up a small number of times. RNA extraction was followed by reverse transcription into cDNA, which acted as the sequencing template. Measured with immunoSEQ multiplex PCR; TCRdb has only the in-frame clones, and not every one. The sample carries fewer than 250,000 clones, about three fifths recorded once. V is TRBV30 and J is TRBJ2-1; no firm D call. This material consisted of CD4+ T cells sorted from blood, taken at week 0. The origin of this receptor is a human donor with alopecia areata. This CDR3 is CAWSLSHNEQFF. The CDR3 nucleotides read TGTGCCTGGAGTTTATCCCACAATGAGCAGTTCTTC.